This T cell receptor (beta chain) was recorded in a study of T cell responses to AZD1222 COVID-19 vaccine. Data came from immunoSEQ multiplex PCR; TCRdb stores just in-frame clones and leaves some out. The data hold about 94,000 clones, with around 87% observed a single time. V dropped 7 bases and J dropped 4 bases, with 19 bases sitting between them. Germline CDR1 LNHDA, CDR2 SQIVND (reference sequence). This CDR3 has 15 residues. The sequenced sample was peripheral blood, obtained 28 days after the second AZD1222 dose. The source of this sequence is an adult who received the AZD1222 COVID-19 vaccine. The V call is TRBV19, the J call TRBJ1-2; a possible D gene is TRBD1 (5 bases). The CDR3 here is CASTNGRQLTYGYTF. CDR3 sequence (DNA): TGTGCCAGTACCAATGGGAGACAGCTTACCTATGGCTACACCTTC.